A selection of T cell receptor beta chains follows, all from one sample in a study of blood T cell repertoires in COVID-19. TCRdb's table, derived via immunoSEQ multiplex PCR, lists solely in-frame clones and lacks some. The sample contains under 120,000 clones, 69% of which appear only once. The sample was peripheral blood. The receptors were sampled from a man older than 75 with acute or convalescent COVID-19. Both conserved end residues are part of each CDR3. The D gene is left open where the match is weak. Rows may omit the clone size; those that give it use once, few, many or a size class.

CDR3 protein | CDR3 DNA | D gene | V gene | clone size | J gene
CAISESTPGNYGYTF | TGTGCCATCAGTGAGTCGACTCCGGGGAACTATGGCTACACCTTC | . | TRBV10-3 | . | TRBJ1-2
CASSAYYEQYF | TGTGCCAGCAGTGCGTACTACGAGCAGTACTTC | . | TRBV25-1 | . | TRBJ2-7
CASSFEGQGKYEQYF | TGTGCCAGCAGCTTCGAAGGACAGGGGAAGTACGAGCAGTACTTC | TRBD1 | TRBV5-6 | . | TRBJ2-7
CATSDPQSGIQAFF | TGTGCCACCAGTGACCCCCAGAGCGGCATCCAAGCTTTCTTT | . | TRBV24-1 | . | TRBJ1-1
CASSSAYEQYF | TGTGCCAGCAGCTCAGCCTACGAGCAGTACTTC | . | TRBV11-2 | . | TRBJ2-7
CSVEGGRGADTQYF | TGCAGCGTTGAGGGCGGGAGGGGCGCAGATACGCAGTATTTT | TRBD2 | TRBV29-1 | . | TRBJ2-3
CASSSVKSGGRRNQPQHF | TGTGCCAGCAGTTCAGTGAAGTCGGGTGGAAGGAGAAATCAGCCCCAGCATTTT | . | TRBV28 | few | TRBJ1-5
CSVNVRANTEAFF | TGCAGCGTTAACGTGCGAGCGAACACTGAAGCTTTCTTT | . | TRBV29-1 | . | TRBJ1-1
CASSLMRGPYEQYF | TGTGCCAGCAGCTTAATGCGGGGGCCCTACGAGCAGTACTTC | . | TRBV7-2 | . | TRBJ2-7
CASSFRGREVNTQYF | TGTGCCAGCAGTTTTAGGGGCAGGGAGGTGAATACGCAGTATTTT | . | TRBV27 | . | TRBJ2-3
CASSREGTSVTGELFF | TGCGCCAGCAGCCGGGAGGGGACTAGCGTCACCGGGGAGCTGTTTTTT | TRBD2 | TRBV4-1 | . | TRBJ2-2
CASSPSEATNTEAFF | TGTGCCAGCAGCCCCAGTGAGGCGACGAACACTGAAGCTTTCTTT | . | TRBV11-3 | . | TRBJ1-1
CASSVGARRGDEQYF | TGTGCCAGCAGTGTTGGGGCTAGGCGGGGTGACGAGCAGTACTTC | . | TRBV2 | once | TRBJ2-7
CASSRTTYEQYF | TGTGCCAGCAGCAGAACTACCTACGAGCAGTACTTC | . | TRBV7-9 | . | TRBJ2-7
CASSYGTSNEQFF | TGTGCCAGCAGTTACGGGACTAGCAATGAGCAGTTCTTC | TRBD2 | TRBV6-6 | . | TRBJ2-1
CASSVASHGVPSADTQYF | TGTGCCAGCAGCGTAGCTTCTCATGGAGTTCCGTCGGCAGATACGCAGTATTTT | . | TRBV9 | . | TRBJ2-3
CASSPPDRVIFRKLFF | TGTGCCAGTAGTCCCCCGGACAGGGTAATATTTCGGAAACTGTTTTTT | TRBD1 | TRBV19 | . | TRBJ1-4
CASSLEGTGGYNEQFF | TGTGCCAGCAGCTTAGAAGGGACAGGGGGGTACAATGAGCAGTTCTTC | TRBD1 | TRBV11-3 | . | TRBJ2-1
CASRSLVFEQFF | TGTGCCAGCCGATCGCTAGTTTTTGAGCAGTTCTTC | . | TRBV6-5 | . | TRBJ2-1
CASSHGGTQYF | TGTGCCAGCAGCCACGGTGGGACCCAGTACTTC | . | TRBV14 | . | TRBJ2-5
CASSIGSSYNEQFF | TGTGCCAGCAGCATCGGGAGCTCCTACAATGAGCAGTTCTTC | . | TRBV5-4 | . | TRBJ2-1
CASDTGIAGELFF | TGTGCCAGCGATACAGGGATTGCCGGGGAGCTGTTTTTT | . | TRBV6-5 | once | TRBJ2-2
CASAGAGTDTQYF | TGTGCCAGCGCTGGAGCGGGGACAGATACGCAGTATTTT | TRBD2 | TRBV9 | . | TRBJ2-3
CASSLALRSGANVLTF | TGTGCCAGCAGCCTGGCCCTGCGCTCTGGGGCCAACGTCCTGACTTTC | . | TRBV5-6 | . | TRBJ2-6
CASRRTGGSNQPQHF | TGTGCCAGCAGAAGGACAGGGGGCAGCAATCAGCCCCAGCATTTT | TRBD1 | TRBV6-5 | . | TRBJ1-5
CASSAGTSLENEQFF | TGTGCCAGCAGCGCCGGGACTAGCCTAGAAAATGAGCAGTTCTTC | TRBD2 | TRBV9 | many | TRBJ2-1
CASSLGRDYGYTF | TGTGCCAGCAGCTTGGGCAGAGACTATGGCTACACCTTC | . | TRBV11-2 | . | TRBJ1-2
CASSDGTVTEAFF | TGTGCCAGCAGTGATGGGACAGTCACTGAAGCTTTCTTT | TRBD1 | TRBV6-1 | once | TRBJ1-1
CASSVATGTSGNTQYF | TGTGCCAGCAGCGTAGCTACAGGGACTAGCGGTAATACGCAGTATTTT | TRBD2 | TRBV9 | once | TRBJ2-3
CASRRNSDRDLRPQHF | TGTGCCAGCAGACGAAATTCCGACAGGGACCTTCGGCCCCAGCATTTT | TRBD1 | TRBV2 | . | TRBJ1-5
CASSIGPRTITGELFF | TGTGCCAGTAGTATAGGTCCCAGAACGATCACCGGGGAGCTGTTTTTT | . | TRBV19 | . | TRBJ2-2
CASSLSPAKNIQYF | TGTGCCAGCAGCTTGAGTCCTGCCAAAAACATTCAGTACTTC | . | TRBV7-2 | once | TRBJ2-4
CASSEGANPRAKNIQYF | TGTGCCAGCAGTGAGGGAGCAAATCCTAGGGCCAAAAACATTCAGTACTTC | . | TRBV6-1 | few | TRBJ2-4
CATSVSPGTGSTDTQYF | TGTGCCACCAGTGTCTCCCCCGGGACAGGGAGCACAGATACGCAGTATTTT | TRBD1 | TRBV24-1 | . | TRBJ2-3
CASSSSSGRARETQYF | TGTGCCAGCAGCTCGTCGAGCGGGAGGGCCCGAGAGACCCAGTACTTC | TRBD2 | TRBV7-2 | few | TRBJ2-5
CASSLVAGVVSEQFF | TGTGCCAGCAGCTTGGTAGCGGGAGTAGTAAGCGAGCAGTTCTTC | TRBD2 | TRBV5-8 | . | TRBJ2-1
CAGENRGDLGLFF | TGCGCCGGGGAAAACAGGGGAGACTTGGGACTGTTTTTT | TRBD1 | TRBV10-1 | . | TRBJ1-4
CASSPMRQAGETQYF | TGCGCCAGCAGCCCGATGAGACAGGCGGGAGAGACCCAGTACTTC | . | TRBV5-1 | . | TRBJ2-5
CASSLVPSGSGSYEQYF | TGCGCCAGCAGCTTGGTTCCTAGCGGTAGCGGCTCCTACGAGCAGTACTTC | TRBD2 | TRBV5-1 | . | TRBJ2-7
CASAPGGIYGYTF | TGTGCCAGTGCACCGGGGGGAATCTATGGCTACACCTTC | . | TRBV19 | once | TRBJ1-2
CASSLQRGEQFF | TGTGCCAGCAGTTTACAGCGGGGTGAGCAGTTCTTC | TRBD2 | TRBV28 | . | TRBJ2-1
CASIKQGVGYTF | TGTGCCAGTATTAAACAGGGGGTAGGCTACACCTTC | TRBD1 | TRBV19 | . | TRBJ1-2
CASSSGPTEAFF | TGTGCCAGCAGCTCAGGGCCCACTGAAGCTTTCTTT | . | TRBV28 | . | TRBJ1-1
CASSPERGLAYNEQFF | TGTGCCAGCAGCCCCGAAAGGGGACTAGCATACAATGAGCAGTTCTTC | TRBD2 | TRBV11-2 | . | TRBJ2-1
CASTGGRDQPQHF | TGTGCCAGCACTGGGGGCAGGGATCAGCCCCAGCATTTT | . | TRBV2 | . | TRBJ1-5
CASSYSRGRNTGELFF | TGTGCCAGCAGTTACTCGAGGGGGAGGAACACCGGGGAGCTGTTTTTT | . | TRBV6-2/TRBV6-3 | . | TRBJ2-2
CASSFIRDYGYTF | TGTGCCAGCAGTTTCATCAGGGACTATGGCTACACCTTC | . | TRBV28 | . | TRBJ1-2
CASTSRWGGVELRYF | TGTGCCAGCACCTCCCGATGGGGGGGCGTTGAATTGCGGTACTTC | . | TRBV28 | many | TRBJ2-7
CANPRDSNQPQHF | TGTGCCAACCCCAGGGATAGCAATCAGCCCCAGCATTTT | . | TRBV28 | . | TRBJ1-5
CASSLKTSGQETQYF | TGTGCCAGCAGCCTAAAGACTAGCGGCCAAGAGACCCAGTACTTC | TRBD2 | TRBV7-9 | . | TRBJ2-5
CASSWDRWGNSPLHF | TGTGCCAGCAGCTGGGACAGGTGGGGTAATTCACCCCTCCACTTT | TRBD1 | TRBV2 | . | TRBJ1-6
CVSSLRGNTEAFF | TGTGTCAGCAGTTTGCGAGGAAACACTGAAGCTTTCTTT | . | TRBV12-3/TRBV12-4 | once | TRBJ1-1
CASSPQTSHTHNEQFF | TGTGCCAGCAGCCCTCAGACTAGTCACACCCACAATGAGCAGTTCTTC | . | TRBV7-6 | . | TRBJ2-1
CASSPARIGELFF | TGTGCCAGCTCACCAGCGAGAATCGGGGAGCTGTTTTTT | . | TRBV18 | . | TRBJ2-2
CASSLPGSRYETQYF | TGTGCCAGTAGCCTCCCGGGATCGAGGTACGAGACCCAGTACTTC | . | TRBV19 | . | TRBJ2-5
CASSLGRGPTDTQYF | TGTGCCAGCAGTCTCGGCAGGGGGCCGACAGATACGCAGTATTTT | TRBD1 | TRBV28 | . | TRBJ2-3
CASSPTGDGYTF | TGTGCCAGCAGCCCGACAGGGGACGGCTACACCTTC | TRBD1 | TRBV3-1/TRBV3-2 | . | TRBJ1-2
CASSLEPGRETQYF | TGTGCCAGCAGCTTGGAACCAGGAAGAGAGACCCAGTACTTC | . | TRBV5-5 | . | TRBJ2-5
CASSYDRDINEQFF | TGTGCCAGCAGTTACGACAGGGATATCAATGAGCAGTTCTTC | TRBD1 | TRBV6-5 | . | TRBJ2-1